Listed below are T cell receptor beta chains from one sample, sequenced in a study of blood T cells in healthy people across ages. TCRdb re-called the 5' RACE reads with MiXCR, one entry per CDR3 protein. The data hold around 700,000 distinct CDR3 sequences, with 20% to 25% observed a single time. The sample also formed part of further work on T cells of mothers and their children.

Sequenced input: blood. These receptors came from a boy aged 5-17 years in good health. Each CDR3 is given without its conserved first and last residue. Only some rows state a clone size, as once, few, many or a class for expanded clones.

size	V	CDR3
-	TRBV4-1	ASSQDPSPGDTQY
-	TRBV28	ASVTGTVYNEQF
-	TRBV12-3/TRBV12-4	ASSHRGQGNQPQH
few	TRBV28	ASSSHELNEKLF
-	TRBV7-9	ASSSGTGEPLYEQY
-	TRBV7-2	ASSHQTDHQETQY
once	TRBV28	ASSWGQAYYEQY
-	TRBV20-1	SARGPGKEETQY
-	TRBV12-3/TRBV12-4	ASTDLRGQGPYGYT
-	TRBV27	ASSLFWTDQSNQPQH
-	TRBV4-1	ASSQGGGLYEQY
-	TRBV24-1	ATSDLGQGKNEQF
-	TRBV5-1	ASSLALGSLGYGYT
few	TRBV28	ASDHDRGRGETQY
-	TRBV7-9	ASSLGPIEQY
few	TRBV9	ASSVVAVNSDTQY
-	TRBV2	ASSEVVRQGANYGYT
-	TRBV24-1	ATSGTGRTDTQY
few	TRBV7-2	ASSLGPTNIQY
few	TRBV20-1	SARGYGYT
-	TRBV9	ASSPRGSNEQF
few	TRBV7-2	ASSLEGLQETQY
-	TRBV4-3	ASSQDRDFYYEQY
few	TRBV11-2	ASSLTTNTGELF
-	TRBV29-1	SALPGTPPYEQY
few	TRBV7-9	ASRHDRDSREQY
few	TRBV7-2	ASTRGTSGSETQY
-	TRBV10-2	ASLSSDTQY
few	TRBV5-1	ASSLAGSREINYGYT
few	TRBV6-4	ASSPMVGLTYNEQF
few	TRBV29-1	SVEVLGTDDGYT
-	TRBV12-3/TRBV12-4	ASSLGGQIGEQY
few	TRBV20-1	SASGRQNYYEQY